This T cell receptor beta chain was recovered during a study of cytomegalovirus exposure and HLA in healthy donors. Study conclusions and caveats: As confirmed in vitro, a few CMV-associated chains were specific for CMV antigens. Reports indicated that the classifier achieved high specificity and sensitivity in diagnosing cytomegalovirus status. The study flagged approximately 180 TCR beta chains as cytomegalovirus-associated.

Germline V lookup: CDR1 MNHNY, CDR2 SVGAGI (reference sequence). The CDR3 contains 13 residues. V lost 5 bases to trimming and J lost 6 bases, with 10 bases between them. A note on this clone: Its matching antigen is unknown.

Here immunoSEQ multiplex PCR was the method, and the copy in TCRdb shows in-frame clones only, minus some. There are 150,000 to 200,000 clones in the sample; approximately 83% occur only once, and 2.5% to 3.5% lies in the top ten. Donors came from a validation cohort of over a hundred subjects, distinct from the first 666-subject cohort. The TCR sequence derives from a young woman in good health and CMV-seropositive. The material sequenced was PBMCs. V gene TRBV6-6 combines with J gene TRBJ2-2; D call uncertain. DNA for the CDR3: TGTGCCAGCAGTCTCGGGTGGGCCGGGGAGCTGTTTTTT. Its protein is CASSLGWAGELFF.